This T cell receptor beta chain stems from a study of CXCR3-negative and CXCR3-positive naive CD8 T cells. Study summary: Per library, roughly 1.4 +/- 0.3 million reads; some 140 million TRB reads overall. Study results and limitations: CXCR3-expressing naive cells carried TRB CDR3s more hydrophobic than those of CXCR3-negative naive cells. Memory CD8+ cells had much lower diversity, and both naive subsets had comparably high diversity.

Concerning this clonotype: Its cognate antigen is unknown.

CDR1 MDHEN and CDR2 SYDVKM come from the germline V gene. This CDR3 is 16 amino acids long. Investigators sorted each CD8+ T cell subset in triplicate, taking 300,000 or so cells each time. Cells that were CD45RO-CCR7+CD27+CD95- constituted naive CD8+ T cells. Through 5' RACE with UMI labels, the TRB cDNA libraries were prepared. Reanalyzing the 5' RACE reads, TCRdb keeps one entry per CDR3 protein, without DNA. This repertoire comprises roughly 130,000 distinct CDR3 sequences; its ten largest clones make up 0.5% to 0.75%. This chain uses TRBV28 with TRBJ2-5; the D gene TCRdb calls, TRBD1, cannot be checked with no DNA. The sequencing sample was made of naive CXCR3+ CD8+ T cells from blood. Stated subset: CD45RO-CCR7+CD27+CD95- naive CD8+ T cells expressing CXCR3 (TNR3+). The sequence came from a human donor in good health. Some clones in this sample may be carry-over from other donors' samples. The CDR3: CASSPRGSGMRETQYF.